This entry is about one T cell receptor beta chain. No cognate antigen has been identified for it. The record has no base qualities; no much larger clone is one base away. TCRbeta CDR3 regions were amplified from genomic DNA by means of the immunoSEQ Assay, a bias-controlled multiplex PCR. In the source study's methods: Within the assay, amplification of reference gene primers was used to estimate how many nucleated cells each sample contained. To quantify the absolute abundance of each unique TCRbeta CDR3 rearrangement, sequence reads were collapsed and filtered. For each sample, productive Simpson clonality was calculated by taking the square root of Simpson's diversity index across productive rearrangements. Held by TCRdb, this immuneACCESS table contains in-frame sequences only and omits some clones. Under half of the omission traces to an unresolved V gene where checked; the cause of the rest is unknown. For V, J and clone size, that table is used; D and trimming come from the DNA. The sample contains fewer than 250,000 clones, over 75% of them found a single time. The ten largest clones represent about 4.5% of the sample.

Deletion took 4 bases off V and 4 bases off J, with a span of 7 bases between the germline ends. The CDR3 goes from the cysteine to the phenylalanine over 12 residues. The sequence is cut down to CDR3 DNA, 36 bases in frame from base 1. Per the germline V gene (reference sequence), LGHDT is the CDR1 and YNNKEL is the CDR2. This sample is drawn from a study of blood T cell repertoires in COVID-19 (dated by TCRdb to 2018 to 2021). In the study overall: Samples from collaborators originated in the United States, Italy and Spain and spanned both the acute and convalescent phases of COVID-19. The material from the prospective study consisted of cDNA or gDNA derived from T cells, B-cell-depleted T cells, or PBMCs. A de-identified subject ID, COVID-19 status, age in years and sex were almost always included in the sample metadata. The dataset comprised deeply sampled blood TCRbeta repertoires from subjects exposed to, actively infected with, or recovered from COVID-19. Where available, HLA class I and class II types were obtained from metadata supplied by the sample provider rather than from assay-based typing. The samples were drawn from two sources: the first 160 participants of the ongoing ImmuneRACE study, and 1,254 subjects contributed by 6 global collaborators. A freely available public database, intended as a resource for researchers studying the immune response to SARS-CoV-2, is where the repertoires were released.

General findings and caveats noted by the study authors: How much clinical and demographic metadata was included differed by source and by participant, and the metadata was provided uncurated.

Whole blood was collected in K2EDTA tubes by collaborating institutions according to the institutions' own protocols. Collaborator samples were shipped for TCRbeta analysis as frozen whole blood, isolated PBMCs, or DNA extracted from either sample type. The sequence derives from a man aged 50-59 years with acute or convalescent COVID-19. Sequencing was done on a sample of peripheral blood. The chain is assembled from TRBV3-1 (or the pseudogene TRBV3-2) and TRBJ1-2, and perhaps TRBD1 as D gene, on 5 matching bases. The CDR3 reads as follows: CASSPGGYGYTF. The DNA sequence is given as TGTGCCAGCAGCCCCGGGGGCTATGGCTACACCTTC.